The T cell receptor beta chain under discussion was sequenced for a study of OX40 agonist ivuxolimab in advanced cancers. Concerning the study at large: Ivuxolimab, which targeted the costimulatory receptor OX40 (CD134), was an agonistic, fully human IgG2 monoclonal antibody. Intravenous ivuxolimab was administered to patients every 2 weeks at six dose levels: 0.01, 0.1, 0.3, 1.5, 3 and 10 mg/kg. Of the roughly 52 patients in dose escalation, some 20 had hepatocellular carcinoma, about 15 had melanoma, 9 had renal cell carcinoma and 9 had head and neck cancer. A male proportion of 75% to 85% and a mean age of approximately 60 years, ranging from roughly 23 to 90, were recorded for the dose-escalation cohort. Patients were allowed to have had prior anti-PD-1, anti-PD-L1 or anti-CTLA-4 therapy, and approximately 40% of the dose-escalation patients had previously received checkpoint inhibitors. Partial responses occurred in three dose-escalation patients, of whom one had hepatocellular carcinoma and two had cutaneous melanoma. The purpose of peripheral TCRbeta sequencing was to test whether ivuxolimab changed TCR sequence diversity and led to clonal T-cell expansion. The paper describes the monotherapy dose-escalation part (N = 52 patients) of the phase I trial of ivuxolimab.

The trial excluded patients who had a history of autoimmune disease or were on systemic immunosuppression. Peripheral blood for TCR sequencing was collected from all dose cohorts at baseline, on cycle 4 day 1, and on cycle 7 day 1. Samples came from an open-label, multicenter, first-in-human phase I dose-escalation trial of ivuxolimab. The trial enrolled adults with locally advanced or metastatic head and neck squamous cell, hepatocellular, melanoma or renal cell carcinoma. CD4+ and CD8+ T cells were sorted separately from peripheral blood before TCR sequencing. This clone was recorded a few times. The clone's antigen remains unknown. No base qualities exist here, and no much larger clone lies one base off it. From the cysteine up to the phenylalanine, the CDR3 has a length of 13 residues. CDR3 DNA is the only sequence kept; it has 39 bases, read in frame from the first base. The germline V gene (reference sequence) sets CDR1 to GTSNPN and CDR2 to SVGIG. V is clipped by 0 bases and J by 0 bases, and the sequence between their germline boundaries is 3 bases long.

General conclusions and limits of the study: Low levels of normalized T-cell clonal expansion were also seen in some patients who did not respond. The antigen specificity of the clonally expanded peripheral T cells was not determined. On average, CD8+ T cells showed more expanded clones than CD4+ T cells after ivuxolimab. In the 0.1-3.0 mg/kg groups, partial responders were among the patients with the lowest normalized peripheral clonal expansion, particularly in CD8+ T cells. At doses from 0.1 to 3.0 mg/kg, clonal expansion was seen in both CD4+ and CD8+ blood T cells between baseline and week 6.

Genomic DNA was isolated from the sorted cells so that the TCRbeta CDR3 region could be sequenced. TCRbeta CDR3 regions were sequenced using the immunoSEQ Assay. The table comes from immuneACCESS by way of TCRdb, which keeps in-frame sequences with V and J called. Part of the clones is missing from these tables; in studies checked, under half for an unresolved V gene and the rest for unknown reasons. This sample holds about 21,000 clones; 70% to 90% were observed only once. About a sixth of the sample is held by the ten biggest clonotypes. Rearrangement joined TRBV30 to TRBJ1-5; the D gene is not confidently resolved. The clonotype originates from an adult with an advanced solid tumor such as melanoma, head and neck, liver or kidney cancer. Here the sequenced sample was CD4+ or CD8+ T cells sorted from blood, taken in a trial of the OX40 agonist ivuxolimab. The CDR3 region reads CAWSVDSNQPQHF. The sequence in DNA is TGTGCCTGGAGTGTTGATAGCAATCAGCCCCAGCATTTT.